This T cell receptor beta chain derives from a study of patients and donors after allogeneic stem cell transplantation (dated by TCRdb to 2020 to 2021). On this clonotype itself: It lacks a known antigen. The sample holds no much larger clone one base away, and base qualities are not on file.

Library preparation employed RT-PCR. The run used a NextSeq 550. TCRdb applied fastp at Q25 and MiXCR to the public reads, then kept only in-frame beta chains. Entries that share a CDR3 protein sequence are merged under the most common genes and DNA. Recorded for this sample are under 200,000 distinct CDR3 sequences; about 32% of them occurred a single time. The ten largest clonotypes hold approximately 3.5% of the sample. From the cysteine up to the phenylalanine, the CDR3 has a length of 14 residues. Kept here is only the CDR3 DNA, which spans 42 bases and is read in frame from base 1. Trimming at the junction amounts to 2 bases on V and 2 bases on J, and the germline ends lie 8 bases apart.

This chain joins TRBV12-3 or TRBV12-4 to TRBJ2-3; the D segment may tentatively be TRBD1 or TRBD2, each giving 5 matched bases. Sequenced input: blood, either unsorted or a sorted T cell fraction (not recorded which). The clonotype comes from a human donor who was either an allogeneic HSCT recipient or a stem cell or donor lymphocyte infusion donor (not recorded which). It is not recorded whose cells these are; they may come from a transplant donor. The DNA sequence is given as TGTGCCAGCAGTTTAATGGGGGACACAGATACGCAGTATTTT. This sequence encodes CASSLMGDTDTQYF.